The entry that follows covers one TCR beta chain sequence. Its antigen is currently unknown. Pre-surgery treatment included at least one anti-epileptic drug. Profiling relied on immunoSEQ multiplex PCR, and the TCRdb table lists in-frame clones only, not all of them. The sample lists roughly 110,000 clones, approximately 94% occurring once. This sample is drawn from a study of brain T cells in children with intractable seizures. Findings of the study overall: Pre- and post-surgery blood differed in depth, so pre-surgery absences may be undersampling. HCMV serostatus was not known, and viral specificity came from CDR3 similarity only.

The ends were cut back, 2 bases at V and 2 bases at J, with 17 bases in the middle. The CDR3 consists of 16 residues. CDR1 SGHDT and CDR2 YYEEEE come from the germline V gene. The sample here was peripheral blood, taken at surgery. This chain uses TRBV5-6 with TRBJ2-7; TRBD1 might be the D (6 bases). This TCR was sampled from a boy less than two years old with hemimegalencephaly and intractable seizures. CDR3 nucleotides: TGTGCCAGCAGCTTACCTCGGACAGCTTTTACCTACGAGCAGTACTTC. This gives the protein CASSLPRTAFTYEQYF.